One sample yielded the 32 T cell receptor beta chains listed below, sequenced in a study of beta chain features in type 1 diabetes. As every portion of the isolated RNA was reverse transcribed, the sequencing read expressed TCRB transcripts. Generated by immunoSEQ multiplex PCR, the TCRdb table keeps only in-frame clones and is missing some. Of 250,000 or so clones in the sample, about 71% are singletons; the top ten hold approximately 0.05%. The material sequenced was naive CD4+ T cells from blood. The receptor set was obtained from a man aged 25-40 years in good health.

V usage is TRBV11-1 and J usage is TRBJ2-1; D not resolved. Germline-derived CDR1 and CDR2 are SGHAT and FQDESV (reference sequence). The ends were cut back, 5 bases at V and 8 bases at J, with 10 bases in the middle. This CDR3 comprises 12 residues. The CDR3 nucleotides are TGTGCCAGCAGCCCTCAAAGAGATGAGCAGTTCTTC. This codes for CASSPQRDEQFF.

V and J are TRBV29-1 and TRBJ1-1, with 8 bases matching TRBD1. This CDR3 spans 15 amino acids. Germline trimming cut 1 base from V and 4 bases from J; bases unmatched to any gene: 8. CDR1 is SQVTM, CDR2 ANQGSEA, per germline. As DNA, the CDR3 is TGCAGCGTTGAAGTGAAGGACAGGGCCCCCACTGAAGCTTTCTTT. This gives the protein CSVEVKDRAPTEAFF.

This clone was seen more than once but under ten times. This chain connects TRBV5-1 to TRBJ2-3, with D possibly being TRBD1 or TRBD2 (5 bases each). V was shortened by 5 bases and J by 0 bases, with 7 bases between the two germline ends. The CDR3 sequence is 13 residues long. Germline V CDR1 and CDR2: SGHRS, YFSETQ. In DNA, the CDR3 is TGCGCCAGCAGTTGGGACAGCACAGATACGCAGTATTTT. Translating gives CASSWDSTDTQYF. Together with reference TRBV5-1 and TRBJ2-3, the CDR3 gives the full variable domain: KAGVTQTPRYLIKTRGQQVTLSCSPISGHRSVSWYQQTPGQGLQFLFEYFSETQRNKGNFPGRFSGRQFSNSRSEMNVSTLELGDSALYLCASSWDSTDTQYFGPGTRLTVL.

The V call is TRBV5-1, the J call TRBJ2-1, with no clear D. Germline values: CDR1 SGHRS, CDR2 YFSETQ. V was shortened by 4 bases and J by 0 bases, with 8 bases between the two germline ends. CDR3 length equals 14 residues. CDR3 sequence (DNA): TGCGCCAGCAGCGCGACGGTCTCCTACAATGAGCAGTTCTTC. This encodes CASSATVSYNEQFF.

The V gene is TRBV9, the J gene TRBJ2-1; the D is unclear. V shed 0 bases and J shed 4 bases, with 11 bases lying between them. The CDR3 contains 15 residues. Germline-derived CDR1 and CDR2 are SGDLS and YYNGEE. CDR3 bases: TGTGCCAGCAGCGTAGCGTCGCAATCTTACAATGAGCAGTTCTTC. It is translated as CASSVASQSYNEQFF.

V is TRBV7-2 and J is TRBJ1-1, with 7 bases that match TRBD1. The CDR3 is made up of 13 amino acids. V shed 2 bases, J shed 4 bases, and the junction held 1 base outside the gene matches. Germline values: CDR1 SGHTA, CDR2 FQGNSA. In nucleotides, the CDR3 is TGTGCCAGCAGCTTAACAGGGGTCACTGAAGCTTTCTTT. Amino acids: CASSLTGVTEAFF.

The gene calls are TRBV18 and TRBJ2-1; 11 nucleotides match TRBD2. This CDR3 is built from 15 residues. V lost 3 bases and J lost 8; bases outside the gene matches: 6. Germline assignment: CDR1 KGHSH and CDR2 LQKENI. CDR3 in amino acids: CASSPIAGGDHEQFF. As DNA, the CDR3 is TGTGCCAGCTCACCTATAGCGGGAGGGGATCATGAGCAGTTCTTC.

The V and J genes are TRBV7-9 and TRBJ1-1, with a weak D call TRBD1 (5 bases). The CDR3 is 13 amino acids. Germline loops: CDR1 SEHNR, CDR2 FQNEAQ (reference sequence). V gave up 5 bases and J gave up 5 bases, with 12 bases separating them. CDR3 protein: CASSSQGGTEAFF. Here the CDR3 DNA reads TGTGCCAGCAGCAGTCAGGGTGGAACTGAAGCTTTCTTT.

The V call is TRBV29-1, the J call TRBJ2-1; a weak D match, TRBD1 (5 bases). V was pared by 5 bases and J by 0 bases, with 11 bases between. The CDR3 extends over 14 amino acids. From germline, CDR1 is SQVTM and CDR2 ANQGSEA. The CDR3 DNA is TGCAGCGTTCAGCGACAGCCCTCCTACAATGAGCAGTTCTTC. It specifies CSVQRQPSYNEQFF.

This clone appeared a single time. The chain employs TRBV9 and TRBJ1-2; D not certain. CDR3 size: 14 residues. The V and J ends lost 0 bases and 7 bases respectively, with 13 bases between them. Looked up from germline, CDR1 is SGDLS and CDR2 is YYNGEE. CDR3 protein: CASSVATEQSGYTF. The CDR3 DNA reads TGTGCCAGCAGCGTAGCGACCGAACAGTCTGGCTACACCTTC.

The genes are TRBV6-5 and TRBJ1-3, with a weak D call TRBD1 (5 bases). Trimming shortened V by 6 bases and J by 0 bases, and 6 bases separated the two germline ends. The CDR3 runs 13 residues. Per the germline V gene, CDR1 is MNHEY and CDR2 is SVGAGI. CDR3 residues: CASRTASGNTIYF. For the CDR3, the DNA is TGTGCCAGCAGGACAGCCTCTGGAAACACCATATATTTT.

The chain recombines TRBV29-1 with TRBJ2-7, with D hard to call. The CDR3 length is 12 residues. Germline values: CDR1 SQVTM, CDR2 ANQGSEA. V was trimmed by 4 bases and J by 4 bases, leaving 11 bases between them. For the CDR3, the DNA is TGCAGCGTTGTTCCGAGCCCATACGAGCAGTACTTC. This gives the protein CSVVPSPYEQYF.

This clone has only a few counts. This chain connects TRBV30 to TRBJ2-2; D not resolved. The CDR3 contains 13 residues. Germline lookup yields CDR1 GTSNPN and CDR2 SVGIG (reference sequence). Trimming removed 0 bases from V and 1 base from J, with 3 bases in between. CDR3 sequence reads: CAWSVVNTGELFF. Written as DNA, the CDR3 is TGTGCCTGGAGTGTGGTGAACACCGGGGAGCTGTTTTTT.

The rearrangement joins TRBV14 to TRBJ1-1; no clear D. Trimming pared 8 bases from V and 0 bases from J, leaving 7 bases between. This CDR3 is 12 amino acids long. CDR1 is SGHDN, CDR2 FVKESK, per germline. The CDR3 sequence: CASGRMNTEAFF. The CDR3 DNA sequence: TGTGCCAGCGGCCGTATGAACACTGAAGCTTTCTTT. Supplemented by reference TRBV14 and TRBJ1-1, the full variable domain reads EAGVTQFPSHSVIEKGQTVTLRCDPISGHDNLYWYRRVMGKEIKFLLHFVKESKQDESGMPNNRFLAERTGGTYSTLKVQPAELEDSGVYFCASGRMNTEAFFGQGTRLTVV.

This clone was detected only a few times. CDR3: CSASLADNEQFF. The CDR3 coding sequence is TGCAGCGCGTCACTAGCGGACAATGAGCAGTTCTTC. V usage is TRBV29-1 and J usage is TRBJ2-1; TRBD2 matches at 8 bases. Per germline, CDR1 SQVTM and CDR2 ANQGSEA. V lost 7 bases to trimming and J lost 5 bases; unmatched junction nucleotides: 4. This CDR3 has 12 residues.

This clone was seen a few times. The sample has other DNA sequences that encode this CDR3 too. The chain carries TRBV29-1 and TRBJ2-3; TRBD2 aligns across 10 bases. J was trimmed by 1 base and V by 3 bases; bases with no gene match: 1. The CDR3 has 14 residues. Germline CDR1 reads SQVTM; CDR2 reads ANQGSEA. The CDR3 DNA follows: TGCAGCGTTGAGGGGACTAGCGGCACAGATACGCAGTATTTT. Its translation: CSVEGTSGTDTQYF.

The table lists this clone with a few counts. J is TRBJ2-5 and V is TRBV29-1; D tentatively fits TRBD1 or TRBD2 (6 bases each). The V and J ends lost 2 bases and 4 bases respectively, with 11 bases between them. Looked up from germline, CDR1 is SQVTM and CDR2 is ANQGSEA. The CDR3 length is 13 residues. The CDR3 is CSVELGGRETQYF. The CDR3, as DNA: TGCAGCGTTGAATTGGGGGGCCGAGAGACCCAGTACTTC.

V and J are TRBV29-1 and TRBJ1-1; D unresolved. Per germline, CDR1 SQVTM and CDR2 ANQGSEA. Trimming removed 1 base from V and 6 bases from J, with 18 bases in between. This CDR3 is 15 amino acids long. In DNA, the CDR3 is TGCAGCGTTGAAGTAGATGCAGGCCTTGCGGCTGAAGCTTTCTTT. Translation: CSVEVDAGLAAEAFF. The full variable domain, rest sourced from reference TRBV29-1 and TRBJ1-1, is SAVISQKPSRDICQRGTSLTIQCQVDSQVTMMFWYRQQPGQSLTLIATANQGSEATYESGFVIDKFPISRPNLTFSTLTVSNMSPEDSSIYLCSVEVDAGLAAEAFFGQGTRLTVV.

The rearrangement joins TRBV30 to TRBJ1-1; D is ambiguous. The germline V gene has CDR1 GTSNPN and CDR2 SVGIG (reference sequence). The V end lost 2 bases, the J end lost 7 bases, and 14 bases lay between the germline ends. CDR3 length: 13 residues. CDR3 nucleotide sequence: TGTGCCTGGAGTACCCTCCTGGGGAGTGAAGCTTTCTTT. This gives the protein CAWSTLLGSEAFF.

V gene TRBV29-1 combines with J gene TRBJ1-1; D not certain. The CDR3 is 10 residues long. Looked up from germline, CDR1 is SQVTM and CDR2 is ANQGSEA. Trimming left V 3 bases short and J 8 bases short, with 7 bases between. In DNA, the CDR3 is TGCAGCGTTGAGGAAAGGGAAGCTTTCTTT. This translates into CSVEEREAFF. Drawing the rest from reference TRBV29-1 and TRBJ1-1, the complete variable domain is SAVISQKPSRDICQRGTSLTIQCQVDSQVTMMFWYRQQPGQSLTLIATANQGSEATYESGFVIDKFPISRPNLTFSTLTVSNMSPEDSSIYLCSVEEREAFFGQGTRLTVV.

A single count supports this clone. Other DNA sequences within the sample encode an identical CDR3. The rearrangement links TRBV20-1 to TRBJ1-1; D unclear. Germline CDR1 and CDR2: DFQATT and SNEGSKA (reference sequence). The CDR3 has 11 residues. Trimming stripped 1 base from V and 11 bases from J, with 11 bases between. The chain's CDR3 is CSARVGASAFF. The CDR3 DNA sequence: TGCAGTGCTAGAGTGGGAGCGAGTGCTTTCTTT.

The chain is built from TRBV5-4 and TRBJ2-6; unclear D gene. This CDR3 comprises 15 residues. Germline V lookup: CDR1 SGHNT, CDR2 YYREEE (reference sequence). V was pared by 2 bases and J by 0 bases, with 6 bases between. The CDR3 loop reads CASSLRSSGANVLTF. In DNA, the CDR3 is TGTGCCAGCAGCTTAAGAAGCTCTGGGGCCAACGTCCTGACTTTC.

The chain combines TRBV29-1 with TRBJ2-5; D is ambiguous. The V end was cut by 4 bases, the J end by 7 bases, with 7 bases between. The germline V gene has CDR1 SQVTM and CDR2 ANQGSEA. This CDR3 comprises 10 residues. CDR3 in DNA: TGCAGCGTTGTTTACGGGACCCAGTACTTC. It encodes CSVVYGTQYF.

This clone was detected only a few times. The chain couples TRBV28 to TRBJ1-1, with TRBD1 matching 8 bases. This CDR3 spans 14 amino acids. CDR1 is MDHEN and CDR2 is SYDVKM in the germline V gene. The J segment lost 0 bases and the V segment lost 6 bases, leaving 3 bases of the junction unmatched. This CDR3 reads CASRLGQVNTEAFF. In DNA, the CDR3 is TGTGCCAGCAGACTGGGACAGGTGAACACTGAAGCTTTCTTT.

This clone has just a few counts. The chain carries TRBV30 and TRBJ2-1, with 8 bases matching TRBD2. Germline CDR1 and CDR2: GTSNPN and SVGIG (reference sequence). The V and J ends lost 2 bases and 5 bases, in that order; junction bases with no gene match: 5. The CDR3 totals 14 residues. This CDR3 reads CAWSPGGPDNEQFF. As DNA, the CDR3 is TGTGCCTGGAGTCCGGGAGGGCCCGACAATGAGCAGTTCTTC.

The V and J genes are TRBV29-1 and TRBJ2-1, with D perhaps TRBD1 or TRBD2 (6 bases each). Germline CDR1 is SQVTM and CDR2 is ANQGSEA. Trimming left V 7 bases short and J 10 bases short, with 17 bases between. The CDR3 sequence is 12 residues long. The CDR3 bases are TGCAGCGCCGGACTACAGGGAAGCGAGCAGTTCTTC. It codes for CSAGLQGSEQFF.

This clone was seen only once. J is TRBJ2-2 and V is TRBV9; D unresolved. V was cut by 3 bases and J by 4 bases, with 16 bases left in between. Looked up from germline, CDR1 is SGDLS and CDR2 is YYNGEE. CDR3 length equals 16 residues. The CDR3 reads CASSAHPGGSTGELFF. The DNA for the CDR3 is TGTGCCAGCAGCGCCCACCCCGGCGGTTCCACCGGGGAGCTGTTTTTT.

The chain combines TRBV9 with TRBJ2-7, with D tentatively TRBD1 (6 bases). The CDR3 spans 15 residues. Germline V gives CDR1 SGDLS, CDR2 YYNGEE. Trimming took 3 bases from V and 1 from J, leaving 14 bases between them. CDR3: CASSAQTGGSYEQYF. For the CDR3, the DNA is TGTGCCAGCAGCGCCCAGACAGGAGGTTCCTACGAGCAGTACTTC.

This chain links TRBV9 with TRBJ2-5; D perhaps matches TRBD1 (6 bases). The CDR3 totals 15 residues. Germline V gene lookup returns CDR1 SGDLS and CDR2 YYNGEE. The ends were cut back, 2 bases at V and 4 bases at J, with 15 bases in the middle. The CDR3 DNA reads as TGTGCCAGCAGCGTTACCTCCAGGGGTAGAGAGACCCAGTACTTC. Translating gives CASSVTSRGRETQYF.

The chain recombines TRBV29-1 with TRBJ1-1; D call uncertain. Germline V gives CDR1 SQVTM, CDR2 ANQGSEA. Deletions cut 7 bases from V and 1 base from J, with 13 bases between. The CDR3 contains 13 residues. DNA for the CDR3: TGCAGCGCCGTCAGGAGCGAGAACACTGAAGCTTTCTTT. It translates to CSAVRSENTEAFF.

This clone was counted between two and nine times. J is TRBJ1-1 and V is TRBV10-3; unclear D gene. Germline lookup yields CDR1 ENHRY and CDR2 SYGVKD. Trimming took off 6 bases at V and 0 bases at J, with 8 bases between the two ends. The CDR3 is made up of 13 amino acids. CDR3 protein: CAIRPVVNTEAFF. CDR3 sequence (DNA): TGTGCCATCAGACCCGTCGTGAACACTGAAGCTTTCTTT.

This chain joins TRBV30 and TRBJ2-6; maybe TRBD1 (5 bases). Germline V CDR1 and CDR2: GTSNPN, SVGIG (reference sequence). V was shortened by 3 bases and J by 1 base, with 7 bases between the two germline ends. The length of the CDR3 is 14 residues. CDR3 in amino acids: CAWRQGSGANVLTF. The CDR3 DNA follows: TGTGCCTGGAGGCAGGGATCTGGGGCCAACGTCCTGACTTTC.